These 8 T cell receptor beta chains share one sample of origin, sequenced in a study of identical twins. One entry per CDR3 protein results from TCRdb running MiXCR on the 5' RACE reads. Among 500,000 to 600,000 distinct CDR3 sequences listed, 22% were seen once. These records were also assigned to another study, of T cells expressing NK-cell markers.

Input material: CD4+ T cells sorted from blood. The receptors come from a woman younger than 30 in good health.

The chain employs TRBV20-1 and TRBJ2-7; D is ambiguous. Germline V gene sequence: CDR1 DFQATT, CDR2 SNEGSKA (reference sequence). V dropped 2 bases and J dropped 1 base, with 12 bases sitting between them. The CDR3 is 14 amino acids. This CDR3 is CSARSTSQSYEQYF. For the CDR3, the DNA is TGCAGTGCTAGAAGTACTTCTCAATCCTACGAGCAGTACTTC.

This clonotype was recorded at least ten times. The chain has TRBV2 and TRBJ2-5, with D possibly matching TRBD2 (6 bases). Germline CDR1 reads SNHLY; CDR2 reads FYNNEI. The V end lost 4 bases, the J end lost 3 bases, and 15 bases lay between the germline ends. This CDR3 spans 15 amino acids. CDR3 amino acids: CASSGVRGGEETQYF. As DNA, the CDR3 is TGTGCCAGCAGTGGGGTCCGGGGAGGAGAAGAGACCCAGTACTTC.

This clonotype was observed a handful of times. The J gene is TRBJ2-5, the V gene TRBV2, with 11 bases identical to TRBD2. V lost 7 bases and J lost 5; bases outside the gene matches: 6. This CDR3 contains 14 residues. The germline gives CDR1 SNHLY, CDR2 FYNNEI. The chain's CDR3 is CASNTLAGEETQYF. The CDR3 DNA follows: TGTGCCAGCAACACACTAGCGGGGGAGGAGACCCAGTACTTC.

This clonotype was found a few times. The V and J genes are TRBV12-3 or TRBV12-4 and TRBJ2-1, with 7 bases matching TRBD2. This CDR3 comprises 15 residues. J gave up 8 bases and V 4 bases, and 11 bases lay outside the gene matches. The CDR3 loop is CASSSLQGLRDEQFF. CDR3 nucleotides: TGTGCCAGCAGTTCCCTCCAGGGACTACGGGATGAGCAGTTCTTC.

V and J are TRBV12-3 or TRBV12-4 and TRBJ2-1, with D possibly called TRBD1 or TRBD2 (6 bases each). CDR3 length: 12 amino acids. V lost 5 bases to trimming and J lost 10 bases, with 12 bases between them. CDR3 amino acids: CASSRGGREQFF. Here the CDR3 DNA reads TGTGCCAGCAGTCGAGGGGGGCGAGAGCAGTTCTTC.

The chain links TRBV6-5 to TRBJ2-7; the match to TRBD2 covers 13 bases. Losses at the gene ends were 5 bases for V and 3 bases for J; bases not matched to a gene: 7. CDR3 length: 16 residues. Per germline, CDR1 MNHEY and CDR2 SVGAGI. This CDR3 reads CASSHRTSGSFYEQYF. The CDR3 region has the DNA TGTGCCAGCAGTCACCGGACTAGCGGGAGTTTCTACGAGCAGTACTTC.

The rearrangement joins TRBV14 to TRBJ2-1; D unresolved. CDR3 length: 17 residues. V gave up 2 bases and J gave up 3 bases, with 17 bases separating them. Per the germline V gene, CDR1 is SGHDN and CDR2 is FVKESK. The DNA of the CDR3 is TGTGCCAGCAGCCAAAGTCTCGGCAGGCGATTCTACAATGAGCAGTTCTTC. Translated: CASSQSLGRRFYNEQFF.

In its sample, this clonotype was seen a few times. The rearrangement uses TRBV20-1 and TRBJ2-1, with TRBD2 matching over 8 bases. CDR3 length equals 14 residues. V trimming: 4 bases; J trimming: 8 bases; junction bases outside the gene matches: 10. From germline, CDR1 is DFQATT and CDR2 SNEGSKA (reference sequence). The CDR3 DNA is TGCAGTGCTAAGGAGCGGACTAGCTGGCATGAGCAGTTCTTC. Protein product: CSAKERTSWHEQFF.